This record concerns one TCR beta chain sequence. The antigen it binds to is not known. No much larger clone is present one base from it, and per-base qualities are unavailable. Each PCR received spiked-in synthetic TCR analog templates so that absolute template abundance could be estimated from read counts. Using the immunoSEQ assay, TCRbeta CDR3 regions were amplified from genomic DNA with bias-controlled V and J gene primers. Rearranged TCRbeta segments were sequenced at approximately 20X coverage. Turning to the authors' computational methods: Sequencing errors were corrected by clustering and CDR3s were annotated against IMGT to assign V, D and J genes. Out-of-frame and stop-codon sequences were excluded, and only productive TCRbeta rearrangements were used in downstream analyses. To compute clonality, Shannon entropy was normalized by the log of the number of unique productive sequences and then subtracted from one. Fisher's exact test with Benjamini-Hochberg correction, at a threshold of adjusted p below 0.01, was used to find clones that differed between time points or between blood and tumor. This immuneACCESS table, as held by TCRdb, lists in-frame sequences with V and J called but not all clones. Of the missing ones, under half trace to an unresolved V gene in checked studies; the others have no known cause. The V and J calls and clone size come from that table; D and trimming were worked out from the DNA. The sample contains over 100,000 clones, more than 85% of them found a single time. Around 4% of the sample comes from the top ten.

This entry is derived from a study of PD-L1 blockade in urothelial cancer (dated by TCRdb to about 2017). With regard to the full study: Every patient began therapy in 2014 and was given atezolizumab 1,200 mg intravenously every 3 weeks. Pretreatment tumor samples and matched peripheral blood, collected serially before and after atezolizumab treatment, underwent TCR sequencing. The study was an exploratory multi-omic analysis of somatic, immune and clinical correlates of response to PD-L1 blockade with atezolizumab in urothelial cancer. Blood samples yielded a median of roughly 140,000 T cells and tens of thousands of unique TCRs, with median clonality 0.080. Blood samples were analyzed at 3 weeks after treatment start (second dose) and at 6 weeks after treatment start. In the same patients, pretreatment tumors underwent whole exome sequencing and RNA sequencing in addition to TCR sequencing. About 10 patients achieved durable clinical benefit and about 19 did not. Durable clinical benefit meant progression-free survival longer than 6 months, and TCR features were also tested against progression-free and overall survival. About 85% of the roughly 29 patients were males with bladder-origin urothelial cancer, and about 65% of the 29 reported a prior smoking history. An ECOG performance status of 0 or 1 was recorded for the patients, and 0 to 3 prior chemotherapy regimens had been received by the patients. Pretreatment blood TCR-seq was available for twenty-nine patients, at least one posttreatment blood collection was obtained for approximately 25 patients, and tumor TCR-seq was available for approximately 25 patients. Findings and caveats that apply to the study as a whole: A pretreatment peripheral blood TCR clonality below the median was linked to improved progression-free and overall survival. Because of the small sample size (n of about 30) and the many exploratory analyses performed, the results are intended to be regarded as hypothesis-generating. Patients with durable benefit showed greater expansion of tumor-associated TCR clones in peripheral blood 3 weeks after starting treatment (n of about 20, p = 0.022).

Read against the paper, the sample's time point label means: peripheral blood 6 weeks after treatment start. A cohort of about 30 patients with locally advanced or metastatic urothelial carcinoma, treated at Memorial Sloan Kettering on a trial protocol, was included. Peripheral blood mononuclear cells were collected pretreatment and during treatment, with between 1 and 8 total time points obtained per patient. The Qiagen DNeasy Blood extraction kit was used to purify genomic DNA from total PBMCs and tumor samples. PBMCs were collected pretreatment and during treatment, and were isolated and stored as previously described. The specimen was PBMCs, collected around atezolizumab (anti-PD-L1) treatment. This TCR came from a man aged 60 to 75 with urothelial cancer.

At the DNA level, the sequence is TGTGCCAGCAGCTTACCCTTCTCCTACGAGCAGTACTTC. Translation gives CASSLPFSYEQYF. The chain employs TRBV13 and TRBJ2-7; there is no confident call for the D gene. The junction carries 5 bases between V and J, which are trimmed by 2 bases and 0 bases respectively. The CDR3 numbers 13 residues from cysteine through phenylalanine. CDR3 DNA only is kept here, 39 bases in frame from base 1. From a lookup of the germline V gene (reference sequence), CDR1 and CDR2 are PRHDT and FYEKMQ.